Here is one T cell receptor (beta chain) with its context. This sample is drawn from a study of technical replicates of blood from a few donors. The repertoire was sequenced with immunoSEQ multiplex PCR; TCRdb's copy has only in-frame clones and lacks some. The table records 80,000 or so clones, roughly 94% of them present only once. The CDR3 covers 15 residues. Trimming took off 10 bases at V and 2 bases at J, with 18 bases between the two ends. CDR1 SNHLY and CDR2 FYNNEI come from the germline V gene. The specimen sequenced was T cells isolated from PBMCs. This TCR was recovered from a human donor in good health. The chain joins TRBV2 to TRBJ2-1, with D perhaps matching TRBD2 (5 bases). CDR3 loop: CAIYRAATTYNEQFF. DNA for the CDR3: TGTGCCATCTATAGAGCGGCAACCACCTACAATGAGCAGTTCTTC.